One and the same sample provided the 7 T cell receptor beta chains below, sequenced in a study of Ad26.COV2.S vaccination and SARS-CoV-2 variants. Treatment specified: over 15 received Ad26.COV2.S at low or high dose, single or two shots; several received placebo; per-sample allocation not given. Day 63 after the first vaccine or placebo injection was the time point for sampling. Some clones are missing from TCRdb's copy, which holds only in-frame ones; the method was immunoSEQ multiplex PCR. This table holds hundreds of thousands of clones, 89% found once. The sequencing here drew on peripheral blood, taken in a trial of Ad26.COV2.S vaccine versus placebo. These receptors all come from a person between 18 and 65 years old who received the Ad26.COV2.S COVID-19 vaccine or a placebo.

This chain joins TRBV10-2 and TRBJ1-6; D ambiguous. Germline lookup yields CDR1 WSHSY and CDR2 SAAADI. V was pared by 6 bases and J by 9 bases, with 9 bases between. This CDR3 region has 12 residues. CDR3 sequence: CASSLDTSPLHF. The CDR3 DNA is TGCGCCAGCAGCCTTGACACTTCACCCCTCCACTTT.

In this sample, this clone turned up once. CDR3 bases: TGTGCCAGCAGACCCAATGCGGGGAGCGATGAGCAGTTCTTC. Protein sequence: CASRPNAGSDEQFF. The chain recombines TRBV27 with TRBJ2-1; D perhaps matches TRBD2 (6 bases). CDR1 is MNHEY and CDR2 is SMNVEV in the germline V gene (reference sequence). V shed 6 bases and J shed 8 bases, with 17 bases lying between them. There are 14 residues in the CDR3.

The V gene is TRBV15, the J gene TRBJ2-7, with unresolved D. The CDR3 totals 13 residues. CDR1 and CDR2 from the germline V gene are LNHNV and YYDKDF (reference sequence). Trimming shortened V by 0 bases and J by 7 bases, and 10 bases separated the two germline ends. DNA of the CDR3: TGTGCCACCAGCAGAGATCTTGGGTTGGAGCAGTACTTC. As protein: CATSRDLGLEQYF. Full variable domain (outside the CDR3, taken from reference TRBV15 and TRBJ2-7): DAMVIQNPRYQVTQFGKPVTLSCSQTLNHNVMYWYQQKSSQAPKLLFHYYDKDFNNEADTPDNFQSRRPNTSFCFLDIRSPGLGDTAMYLCATSRDLGLEQYFGPGTRLTVT.

J is TRBJ2-2 and V is TRBV5-1; D uncertain. CDR1 is SGHRS, CDR2 YFSETQ, per germline. This CDR3 region has 15 residues. V lost 0 bases and J 0 bases, leaving 6 bases between the germline ends. CDR3 DNA: TGCGCCAGCAGCTTGGACAGCGCGAACACCGGGGAGCTGTTTTTT. Translating gives CASSLDSANTGELFF. Based on the CDR3 plus reference TRBV5-1 and TRBJ2-2, the full variable domain is KAGVTQTPRYLIKTRGQQVTLSCSPISGHRSVSWYQQTPGQGLQFLFEYFSETQRNKGNFPGRFSGRQFSNSRSEMNVSTLELGDSALYLCASSLDSANTGELFFGEGSRLTVL.

This chain links TRBV7-2 with TRBJ2-1; no clear D. Trimming cost V 1 base and J 8 bases, with 12 bases left between them. The CDR3 has 14 residues. Germline V gene sequence: CDR1 SGHTA, CDR2 FQGNSA. CDR3 loop: CASSLVGRRDEQFF. As DNA, the CDR3 is TGTGCCAGCAGCTTAGTCGGGCGGAGAGATGAGCAGTTCTTC.

The rearrangement uses TRBV5-6 and TRBJ2-7, with TRBD1 identical over 8 bases. Germline trimming cut 5 bases from V and 3 bases from J; bases unmatched to any gene: 7. The germline gives CDR1 SGHDT, CDR2 YYEEEE. This CDR3 has 14 residues. CDR3 bases: TGTGCCAGCAGGAGGACAGGGAAAGGCTACGAGCAGTACTTC. Residues: CASRRTGKGYEQYF.

The chain recombines TRBV6-5 with TRBJ2-5; D is perhaps TRBD2 (5 bases). The ends were cut back, 6 bases at V and 1 base at J, with 15 bases in the middle. Germline V CDR1 and CDR2: MNHEY, SVGAGI. The CDR3 sequence is 15 residues long. The CDR3 loop reads CASRASGRGQETQYF. The DNA of the CDR3 is TGTGCCAGCAGGGCCAGCGGTCGGGGCCAAGAGACCCAGTACTTC.